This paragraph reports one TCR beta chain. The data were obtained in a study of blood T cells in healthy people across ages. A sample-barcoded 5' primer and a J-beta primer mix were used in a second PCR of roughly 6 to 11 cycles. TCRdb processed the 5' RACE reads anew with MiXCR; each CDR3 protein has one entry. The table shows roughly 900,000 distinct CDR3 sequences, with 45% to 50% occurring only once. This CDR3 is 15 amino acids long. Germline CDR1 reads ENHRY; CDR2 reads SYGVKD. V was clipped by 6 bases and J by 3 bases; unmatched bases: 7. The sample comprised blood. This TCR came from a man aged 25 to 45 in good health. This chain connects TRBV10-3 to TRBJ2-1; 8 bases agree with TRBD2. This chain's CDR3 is CAIRYTSGHYNEQFF. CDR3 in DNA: TGTGCCATCAGATATACTAGCGGCCACTACAATGAGCAGTTCTTC.